The 18 T cell receptor beta chains below all came from one sample that was sequenced in a study of blood T cell repertoires in COVID-19. Data came from immunoSEQ multiplex PCR; TCRdb stores just in-frame clones and leaves some out. In the table there are 53,000 or so clones, 90% of which are singletons. Material: peripheral blood. The receptors stem from a man in his forties with acute or convalescent COVID-19.

The rearrangement uses TRBV27 and TRBJ2-3; the match to TRBD1 covers 7 bases. This CDR3 is 13 amino acids long. Germline lookup yields CDR1 MNHEY and CDR2 SMNVEV (reference sequence). Trimming cost V 2 bases and J 4 bases; bases outside gene matches: 0. In nucleotides, the CDR3 is TGTGCCAGCAGTTTAACAGGGGCAGATACGCAGTATTTT. This encodes CASSLTGADTQYF.

V usage is TRBV6-2 or TRBV6-3 and J usage is TRBJ2-1; tentative D call: TRBD1 (6 bases). The CDR3 loop spans 14 amino acids. V was pared by 5 bases and J by 4 bases, with 12 bases between. From germline, CDR1 is MNHEY and CDR2 SVGEGT. The CDR3 region has the DNA TGTGCCAGCAGTCTCTACGGACAGTACAATGAGCAGTTCTTC. Its protein is CASSLYGQYNEQFF.

The chain couples TRBV5-1 to TRBJ1-3, with D maybe TRBD1 (6 bases). Trimming shortened V by 4 bases and J by 0 bases, and 8 bases separated the two germline ends. The germline V gene encodes CDR1 SGHRS and CDR2 YFSETQ. This CDR3 has 14 amino acids. CDR3 protein: CASSQGSSGNTIYF. CDR3 in DNA: TGCGCCAGCAGCCAGGGGTCCTCTGGAAACACCATATATTTT.

The rearrangement joins TRBV10-1 to TRBJ2-1, with 7 nucleotides matching TRBD2. Unmatched junction bases numbered 11, after V lost 2 bases and J lost 7 bases. The germline V gene has CDR1 WNHNN and CDR2 SYGVQD (reference sequence). CDR3 length equals 16 residues. The CDR3 nucleotides are TGCGCCAGCAGTGAGAGGCGTCTAGCGGAGGGGAATGAGCAGTTCTTC. Translation: CASSERRLAEGNEQFF.

The rearrangement uses TRBV29-1 and TRBJ1-1; D might be TRBD1 (5 bases). Germline V gene data show CDR1 as SQVTM and CDR2 as ANQGSEA. The CDR3 length is 11 residues. The V and J ends lost 7 bases and 5 bases respectively, with 11 bases between them. The CDR3 spells CSAMEGTEAFF. In DNA form, the CDR3 reads TGCAGCGCCATGGAGGGGACTGAAGCTTTCTTT.

The rearrangement joins TRBV5-5 to TRBJ1-2, with D perhaps matching TRBD1 (6 bases). The CDR3 runs to 16 residues. CDR1 and CDR2 from the germline V gene are SGHKS and YYEKEE (reference sequence). V was trimmed by 0 bases and J by 2 bases, leaving 14 bases between them. Here the CDR3 DNA reads TGTGCCAGCAGCTTGGCGGATACAACAGGGAACTATGGCTACACCTTC. Its translation is CASSLADTTGNYGYTF.

This clone was observed once. This sequence joins TRBV5-1 and TRBJ2-2, with 10 bases aligning to TRBD2. CDR3 length: 14 amino acids. CDR1 is SGHRS, CDR2 YFSETQ, per germline. V trimming: 2 bases; J trimming: 7 bases; junction bases outside the gene matches: 2. The CDR3 is CASSFRTSGGELFF. CDR3 sequence (DNA): TGCGCCAGCAGCTTCCGGACTAGCGGCGGGGAGCTGTTTTTT. Complete variable domain (other parts from reference TRBV5-1 and TRBJ2-2): KAGVTQTPRYLIKTRGQQVTLSCSPISGHRSVSWYQQTPGQGLQFLFEYFSETQRNKGNFPGRFSGRQFSNSRSEMNVSTLELGDSALYLCASSFRTSGGELFFGEGSRLTVL.

The CDR3 DNA follows: TGTGCCAGCAGTGCAGGGAGGATATATGGCTACACCTTC. This encodes CASSAGRIYGYTF. This chain links TRBV12-3 or TRBV12-4 with TRBJ1-2; possibly TRBD1 for D (5 bases). V lost 5 bases and J lost 5, with 12 bases in between. CDR3 size: 13 residues.

This clone was found once. The gene calls are TRBV6-5 and TRBJ2-1; the match to TRBD1 covers 10 bases. Germline V gene lookup returns CDR1 MNHEY and CDR2 SVGAGI. V gave up 6 bases and J gave up 8 bases; unmatched junction bases: 10. The CDR3 loop spans 15 amino acids. CDR3 sequence reads: CASRDRGGVTYEQFF. For the CDR3, the DNA is TGTGCCAGCAGGGACAGGGGGGGGGTTACCTATGAGCAGTTCTTC.

V usage is TRBV19 and J usage is TRBJ1-2; D uncertain. The germline V gene encodes CDR1 LNHDA and CDR2 SQIVND (reference sequence). CDR3 length: 12 residues. Trimming left V 7 bases short and J 5 bases short, with 11 bases between. This CDR3 reads CASTPEGYGYTF. The CDR3 region has the DNA TGTGCCAGTACCCCCGAGGGATATGGCTACACCTTC. Based on the CDR3 plus reference TRBV19 and TRBJ1-2, the full variable domain is DGGITQSPKYLFRKEGQNVTLSCEQNLNHDAMYWYRQDPGQGLRLIYYSQIVNDFQKGDIAEGYSVSREKKESFPLTVTSAQKNPTAFYLCASTPEGYGYTFGSGTRLTVV.

The chain recombines TRBV2 with TRBJ2-5; 7 bases line up with TRBD2. There are 12 residues in the CDR3. CDR1 and CDR2 (germline): SNHLY, FYNNEI. V trimming: 9 bases; J trimming: 6 bases; junction bases outside the gene matches: 7. The CDR3: CASGEGYKTQYF. CDR3 bases: TGTGCCAGTGGGGAGGGATACAAGACCCAGTACTTC.

The chain's CDR3 is CASSEVGTGESGANVLTF. The CDR3 region has the DNA TGTGCCAGCAGTGAAGTCGGGACAGGGGAATCTGGGGCCAACGTCCTGACTTTC. The chain recombines TRBV2 with TRBJ2-6; 10 positions match TRBD1. Germline loops: CDR1 SNHLY, CDR2 FYNNEI. The ends lost 1 base at V and 1 base at J; junction bases unmatched: 4. The CDR3 sequence is 18 residues long.

The chain recombines TRBV9 with TRBJ1-6; D might be TRBD1 (5 bases). The V end was cut by 4 bases, the J end by 8 bases, with 16 bases between. Germline CDR1 is SGDLS and CDR2 is YYNGEE. This CDR3 contains 15 residues. CDR3 region: CASSPTGGSHSPLHF. The CDR3 coding sequence is TGTGCCAGCAGCCCAACAGGAGGGAGTCATTCACCCCTCCACTTT.

The genes are TRBV27 and TRBJ1-2, with 8 bases matching TRBD1. The V gene's germline CDR1 is MNHEY and CDR2 SMNVEV (reference sequence). This CDR3 comprises 16 residues. V was clipped by 5 bases and J by 6 bases; unmatched bases: 14. The DNA of the CDR3 is TGTGCCAGCAGTCCCGGAGGTAACAGGGGGAGGCATGGCTACACCTTC. Protein product: CASSPGGNRGRHGYTF.

V and J are TRBV14 and TRBJ1-2; 7 nucleotides agree with TRBD1. The CDR3 loop spans 18 amino acids. Losses at the gene ends were 3 bases for V and 0 bases for J; bases not matched to a gene: 13. From germline, CDR1 is SGHDN and CDR2 FVKESK. The CDR3 is CASSHSPGSGTANYGYTF. CDR3 bases: TGTGCCAGCAGCCACTCCCCCGGGTCAGGGACAGCTAACTATGGCTACACCTTC.

This chain links TRBV10-2 with TRBJ1-2, with D possibly being TRBD1 (5 bases). The CDR3 loop spans 15 amino acids. V was shortened by 0 bases and J by 3 bases, with 11 bases between the two germline ends. The germline V gene has CDR1 WSHSY and CDR2 SAAADI. The CDR3 sequence: CASSESQGRDYGYTF. DNA of the CDR3: TGCGCCAGCAGTGAGTCGCAGGGCCGGGACTATGGCTACACCTTC.

The chain links TRBV11-2 to TRBJ2-3; D unresolved. The germline CDR1 and CDR2 sequences are SGHAT and FQNNGV. Trimming removed 2 bases at V and 3 bases at J, with 9 bases between. This CDR3 region has 14 residues. The CDR3 DNA reads as TGTGCCAGCAGCTTATCCCCTAGGACAGATACGCAGTATTTT. Residues: CASSLSPRTDTQYF.

This chain links TRBV18 with TRBJ1-6; 7 positions match TRBD1. Unmatched junction bases numbered 3, after V lost 4 bases and J lost 0 bases. Germline CDR1 KGHSH, CDR2 LQKENI. The CDR3 runs to 16 residues. The CDR3 reads CASSLDRSSYNSPLHF. As DNA, the CDR3 is TGTGCCAGCTCACTGGACAGGAGCTCCTATAATTCACCCCTCCACTTT.